Each of the 21 T cell receptor beta chains below was sequenced from the same sample in a study of metastatic and nonmetastatic thyroid tumors. Treatment of any kind had been given to no patient before thyroid surgery. TCRdb re-called clones via MiXCR from the PCR reads. The sample lists some 25,000 clones; approximately 20% were seen once. The sample consisted of blood. Receptor source: a female donor with papillary thyroid cancer or a benign thyroid nodule (not recorded which). Some clones in this sample may be carry-over from other donors' samples.

By share, this clone ranks as medium-sized (0.01 to 0.1%). This rearrangement joins TRBV6-1 to TRBJ2-1; the match to TRBD2 covers 10 bases. Germline trimming cut 7 bases from V and 7 bases from J; bases unmatched to any gene: 4. The CDR3 has 13 amino acids. Germline CDR1 and CDR2: MNHNS and SASEGT. CDR3 DNA: TGTGCCAGCAAGCGGGGGGGCAAAAATGAGCAGTTCTTC. It yields the protein CASKRGGKNEQFF.

J is TRBJ1-5 and V is TRBV28; no firm D call. Germline assignment: CDR1 MDHEN and CDR2 SYDVKM. Trimming removed 3 bases at V and 6 bases at J, with 12 bases between. There are 14 residues in the CDR3. The CDR3 is CASSFGHGGQPQHF. The DNA for the CDR3 is TGTGCCAGCAGTTTTGGTCATGGTGGTCAGCCCCAGCATTTT.

Many counts were recorded for this clone. A much larger clonotype is one base distant, so this may be a read error. As DNA, the CDR3 is TGTGCCAGCACCTTGGCAGGACTCGATCGGCCCCAGCATTTT. Translating gives CASTLAGLDRPQHF. V and J are TRBV12-3 or TRBV12-4 and TRBJ1-5; D gene uncertain. The CDR3 covers 14 residues. V lost 7 bases to trimming and J lost 9 bases, with 19 bases between them.

The chain has TRBV2 and TRBJ1-2, with 7 bases that match TRBD1. The CDR3 is made up of 12 amino acids. Germline assignment: CDR1 SNHLY and CDR2 FYNNEI. Losses at the gene ends were 10 bases for V and 12 bases for J; bases not matched to a gene: 14. The CDR3 DNA reads as TGTGCCAACTATCGCAGGGGGGAAGGCAACACCTTC. Its protein product is CANYRRGEGNTF.

In regard to this clone: The CDR3 end shows no conserved phenylalanine or tryptophan, and so a read error is likely. J is TRBJ1-2 and V is TRBV18; D is undetermined. The CDR3 loop spans 17 amino acids. From germline, CDR1 is KGHSH and CDR2 LQKENI. V gave up 4 bases and J gave up 4 bases, with 22 bases separating them. Here the CDR3 DNA reads TGTGCCAGCTCACTCCAACGCACTGCGGACCTGGGCTATGGCTACACCCTC. It codes for CASSLQRTADLGYGYTL.

This clone was found many times. The chain carries TRBV5-8 and TRBJ2-3; D is undetermined. CDR1 is SGHTS and CDR2 is YDEGEE in the germline V gene. CDR3 size: 13 residues. V lost 1 base and J lost 1, with 4 bases in between. CDR3 DNA sequence: TGTGCCAGCAGCTTGCCCGGCACAGATACGCAGTATTTT. Its translation is CASSLPGTDTQYF. The full variable domain, its missing parts supplied by reference TRBV5-8 and TRBJ2-3, is EAGVTQSPTHLIKTRGQQATLRCSPISGHTSVYWYQQALGLGLQFLLWYDEGEERNRGNFPPRFSGRQFPNYSSELNVNALELEDSALYLCASSLPGTDTQYFGPGTRLTVL.

This clone has ten or more counts. The V call is TRBV4-3, the J call TRBJ1-1; the match to TRBD1 covers 9 bases. This CDR3 spans 16 amino acids. V was pared by 0 bases and J by 0 bases, with 2 bases of the junction left unmatched. Germline CDR1 LGHNA, CDR2 YSLEER. The CDR3 here is CASSQEDRGLNTEAFF. DNA for the CDR3: TGCGCCAGCAGCCAAGAGGACAGGGGTTTGAACACTGAAGCTTTCTTT.

This clone was seen repeatedly, ten times or more. The V gene is TRBV2, the J gene TRBJ1-6; D is ambiguous. CDR1 is SNHLY, CDR2 FYNNEI, per germline. This CDR3 has 12 residues. Between the trimmed V and J ends, which lost 4 bases and 8 bases, there was a span of 6 bases. The DNA for the CDR3 is TGTGCCAGCAGTGGGGGTGATTCACCCCTCCACTTT. Translation: CASSGGDSPLHF.

To note about this clone: Germline is not matched at one junction end, which may reflect a read error. CDR3 in amino acids: CATSSYHSGLAGPNTGDLFF. For the CDR3, the DNA is TGTGCCACCAGTTCCTATCACTCGGGACTAGCGGGGCCAAACACCGGGGATCTGTTTTTT. The V gene is TRBV24-1, the J gene TRBJ2-2; TRBD2 matches at 13 bases. The CDR3 is 20 amino acids. Germline loops: CDR1 KGHDR, CDR2 SFDVKD.

This chain uses TRBV15 with TRBJ2-7; D is ambiguous. Trimming left V 5 bases short and J 1 base short, with 12 bases between. CDR3 length: 14 amino acids. The germline CDR1 and CDR2 sequences are LNHNV and YYDKDF (reference sequence). CDR3: CATSPLDQSYEQYF. In nucleotides, the CDR3 is TGTGCCACCAGCCCGCTTGACCAATCCTACGAGCAGTACTTC.

V is TRBV2 and J is TRBJ2-3; the match to TRBD1 covers 7 bases. Germline CDR1 and CDR2: SNHLY and FYNNEI. The length of the CDR3 is 14 residues. CDR3 sequence reads: CGRNQQGSSDTQYF. In DNA form, the CDR3 reads TGTGGCAGGAACCAACAGGGGTCCTCAGATACGCAGTATTTT.

This clone was picked up a small number of times. This clone may be a read error of a much larger clone one base away. The chain uses TRBV7-4 and TRBJ2-1; D possibly uses TRBD1 or TRBD2 (6 bases each). The CDR3 covers 15 residues. Trimming removed 6 bases from V and 5 bases from J, with 17 bases in between. The germline V gene encodes CDR1 SGHVT and CDR2 SQSDAQ. CDR3 protein: CASRSGLGGDNEQFF. For the CDR3, the DNA is TGTGCCAGCAGGTCTGGGTTGGGGGGCGACAATGAGCAGTTCTTC.

This clone was detected only a few times. The V call is TRBV24-1, the J call TRBJ2-1; TRBD2 matches at 9 bases. The length of the CDR3 is 15 residues. The J segment lost 3 bases and the V segment lost 11 bases, leaving 10 bases of the junction unmatched. The V gene's germline CDR1 is KGHDR and CDR2 SFDVKD. For the CDR3, the DNA is TGTGCCAGCAGACAGACTAGCGGAAACTACAATGAGCAGTTCTTC. Translation gives CASRQTSGNYNEQFF.

At least ten counts were recorded for this clone. This chain uses TRBV10-2 with TRBJ1-2, with D perhaps matching TRBD1 (5 bases). Trimming stripped 7 bases from V and 5 bases from J, with 17 bases between. The germline gives CDR1 WSHSY, CDR2 SAAADI. The CDR3 is made up of 14 amino acids. The CDR3 reads CASIDGGGDYGYTF. CDR3 nucleotide sequence: TGCGCCAGCATCGACGGGGGGGGGGATTATGGCTACACCTTC.

This clone has at least ten counts. This sequence joins TRBV7-2 and TRBJ2-2; D is ambiguous. This CDR3 contains 14 residues. The ends were cut back, 5 bases at V and 5 bases at J, with 12 bases in the middle. CDR1 and CDR2 (germline): SGHTA, FQGNSA. CDR3 loop: CASSATWRTGELFF. CDR3 coding DNA: TGTGCCAGCAGCGCTACGTGGCGAACCGGGGAGCTGTTTTTT.

In its sample, this clone was seen a few times. The rearrangement joins TRBV12-3 or TRBV12-4 to TRBJ2-5, with a weak D call TRBD1 (7 bases). The CDR3 has 15 residues. V was clipped by 2 bases and J by 3 bases, with 13 bases between them. CDR3 DNA sequence: TGTGCCAGCAGTTTATGGCAGGGGGGCGAAGAGACCCAGTACTTC. It translates to CASSLWQGGEETQYF.

In this sample, this clone turned up many times. The genes are TRBV9 and TRBJ2-3; TRBD1 or TRBD2 may be the D gene (5 bases each). Trimming took off 3 bases at V and 0 bases at J, with 11 bases between the two ends. The CDR3 has 15 amino acids. From germline, CDR1 is SGDLS and CDR2 YYNGEE. Here the CDR3 reads CASSATGTSTDTQYF. The CDR3 bases are TGTGCCAGCAGCGCTACCGGGACCAGCACAGATACGCAGTATTTT.

Points on this clone: The CDR3 end shows no conserved phenylalanine or tryptophan, and so a read error is likely. V gene TRBV6-5 combines with J gene TRBJ2-7; no firm D call. V lost 0 bases and J lost 4, with 13 bases in between. Germline V CDR1 and CDR2: MNHEY, SVGAGI. This CDR3 spans 15 amino acids. As DNA, the CDR3 is TGTGCCAGCAGTTACTCGATCGGTGTGGGATACGAGCAGTACATC. Amino acid sequence: CASSYSIGVGYEQYI.

This clone was counted many times. CDR3 nucleotide sequence: TGTGCCAGTAGAGGTATGGGGGACACTGAAGCTTTCTTT. It encodes CASRGMGDTEAFF. The genes are TRBV19 and TRBJ1-1, with D tentatively TRBD1 (5 bases). Germline CDR1 LNHDA, CDR2 SQIVND (reference sequence). The V and J ends lost 6 bases and 3 bases respectively, with 11 bases between them. The CDR3 extends over 13 amino acids. The entire variable domain, with the rest obtained from reference TRBV19 and TRBJ1-1, is as follows: DGGITQSPKYLFRKEGQNVTLSCEQNLNHDAMYWYRQDPGQGLRLIYYSQIVNDFQKGDIAEGYSVSREKKESFPLTVTSAQKNPTAFYLCASRGMGDTEAFFGQGTRLTVV.

With regard to this clone: Sequence at one end of the junction differs from germline and may be a read error. The V and J genes are TRBV6-1 and TRBJ2-2; D is perhaps TRBD2 (5 bases). The CDR3 runs 15 residues. Germline lookup yields CDR1 MNHNS and CDR2 SASEGT. Written as DNA, the CDR3 is TGTGCCAGCAGGTTCGAGCTAAGCGGCACCGCGGAGCTGTTTTTT. Encoded protein: CASRFELSGTAELFF.

V is TRBV6-1 and J is TRBJ2-1; TRBD2 matches at 14 bases. The CDR3 runs 14 residues. The trim removed 8 bases at V and 5 bases at J, leaving 2 bases unmatched. CDR1 is MNHNS, CDR2 SASEGT, per germline. CDR3 region: CASSGLAGDNEQFF. The CDR3 bases are TGTGCCAGCTCGGGACTAGCGGGGGACAATGAGCAGTTCTTC.